These T cell receptor beta chains were read from a single sample in a study of regulatory T cells in long-lasting Graves disease. In TCRdb, the multiplex PCR reads were re-called with MiXCR into one record per CDR3 protein. In the table there are approximately 440,000 distinct CDR3 sequences, 15% to 20% of which are singletons. In addition, the sample was reused for a study of T cells in Graves' hyperthyroidism and ophthalmopathy.

Source: peripheral blood mononuclear cells (PBMCs), taken at new diagnosis, from a patient treated with antithyroid drugs. The receptors derive from a man aged 35-49 years with Graves disease. CDR3s include the opening cysteine and the closing phenylalanine or tryptophan. Fields, in order: clone size, D gene, V gene, J gene, CDR3 protein, CDR3 DNA. A D gene is named only where the DNA matches it firmly. Clone size, where shown, is once, few, many, or a class for clones that have expanded.

>many|NA|TRBV28|TRBJ2-1
CASRQLDISGNEQFF
TGTGCCAGCAGACAGCTAGACATTAGCGGCAATGAGCAGTTCTTC
>NA|NA|TRBV7-9|TRBJ2-5
CASSLEGGSAETQYF
TGTGCCAGCAGCTTAGAGGGGGGCAGCGCTGAGACCCAGTACTTC
>many|NA|TRBV27|TRBJ2-3
CASSTYLGRTDTQYF
TGTGCCAGCAGTACCTACTTAGGACGGACAGATACGCAGTATTTT
>many|TRBD1|TRBV6-2/TRBV6-3|TRBJ1-1
CASSRPATGGLLTEAFF
TGTGCCAGCAGTCGACCAGCGACAGGGGGATTGTTAACTGAAGCTTTCTTT
>many|NA|TRBV5-1|TRBJ1-4
CASSSAYLGDSEKLFF
TGCGCCAGCAGCTCCGCCTACTTGGGGGATTCGGAAAAACTGTTTTTT
>many|NA|TRBV5-1|TRBJ2-5
CASRWGASQETQYF
TGCGCCAGCCGGTGGGGGGCTTCCCAAGAGACCCAGTACTTC
>many|NA|TRBV27|TRBJ2-7
CASSFGGLREQYF
TGTGCCAGCAGTTTCGGCGGCCTTAGGGAGCAGTACTTC
>NA|TRBD1|TRBV30|TRBJ1-1
CAGGTGDEAFF
TGTGCCGGTGGGACAGGGGATGAAGCTTTCTTT
>many|NA|TRBV12-3/TRBV12-4|TRBJ2-5
CASSSPGRNLQETQYF
TGTGCCAGCAGTTCCCCGGGACGAAATTTACAAGAGACCCAGTACTTC
>many|NA|TRBV5-1|TRBJ2-4
CASSTGLLSKNIQYF
TGCGCCAGCAGCACCGGACTCCTAAGCAAAAACATTCAGTACTTC
>few|NA|TRBV19|TRBJ1-5
CASSDGSYSNQPQHF
TGTGCCAGTAGTGATGGAAGTTATAGCAATCAGCCCCAGCATTTT
>few|NA|TRBV7-9|TRBJ2-7
CASSPVRDSPYEQYF
TGTGCCAGCAGCCCCGTGCGGGACAGTCCCTACGAGCAGTACTTC
>many|NA|TRBV28|TRBJ2-6
CASIGSTFSTGANVLTF
TGTGCCAGCATCGGTTCGACCTTCAGCACTGGGGCCAACGTCCTGACTTTC
>many|NA|TRBV3-1|TRBJ2-5
CASSQGGSPQETQYF
TGTGCCAGCAGCCAAGGTGGTAGTCCCCAAGAGACCCAGTACTTC
>NA|TRBD1|TRBV9|TRBJ2-1
CASSSREGGRIF
TGTGCCAGCAGCTCGAGGGAAGGGGGCAGGATCTTC
>NA|NA|TRBV12-5|TRBJ2-6
CASGAFGISGANVLTF
TGTGCTAGTGGTGCTTTCGGGATCTCTGGGGCCAACGTCCTGACTTTC
>NA|NA|TRBV19|TRBJ2-7
CASSKDRFYEQYF
TGTGCCAGTAGTAAGGATCGATTTTACGAGCAGTACTTC
>NA|TRBD1|TRBV20-1|TRBJ1-4
CSARDPRQGAEKLFF
TGCAGTGCTAGAGACCCGCGACAGGGGGCCGAAAAACTGTTTTTT
>NA|NA|TRBV12-3/TRBV12-4|TRBJ1-6
CASSIGGNSPLHF
TGTGCCAGCAGTATAGGGGGTAATTCACCCCTCCACTTT
>many|TRBD2|TRBV20-1|TRBJ2-7
CSAYSGLSYEQYF
TGCAGTGCGTATAGCGGGTTGTCCTACGAGCAGTACTTC
>few|TRBD1|TRBV18|TRBJ2-4
CASSLGTGIDIQYF
TGTGCCAGCTCCCTAGGGACAGGGATAGACATTCAGTACTTC
>few|TRBD1|TRBV6-2/TRBV6-3|TRBJ2-7
CASSYRGRGNEQYF
TGTGCCAGCAGTTACAGGGGGCGCGGTAACGAGCAGTACTTC
>many|NA|TRBV28|TRBJ2-1
CASSLPSPLAKQFF
TGTGCCAGCAGTTTACCCTCCCCCCTAGCAAAGCAGTTCTTC
>few|TRBD2|TRBV12-3/TRBV12-4|TRBJ2-3
CASSLDPSGTTSTDTQYF
TGTGCCAGCAGTTTAGACCCTAGCGGGACCACTAGCACAGATACGCAGTATTTT
>many|NA|TRBV6-1|TRBJ2-7
CASRIRASPMGQYF
TGTGCCAGCAGGATACGGGCCTCGCCGATGGGGCAGTACTTC
>many|TRBD1|TRBV28|TRBJ1-5
CASTLTGLDNQPQHF
TGTGCCAGCACCCTGACAGGGCTTGACAATCAGCCCCAGCATTTT
>NA|TRBD1|TRBV10-3|TRBJ1-5
CAISEGQGRNQPQHF
TGTGCCATCAGCGAGGGACAGGGGCGAAATCAGCCCCAGCATTTT
>NA|NA|TRBV12-3/TRBV12-4|TRBJ1-6
CASRQGSYNSPLHF
TGTGCCAGCAGACAAGGCTCCTATAATTCACCCCTCCACTTT
>few|NA|TRBV12-3/TRBV12-4|TRBJ1-2
CASSFWDSNGYTF
TGTGCCAGCAGTTTTTGGGATTCTAACGGCTACACCTTC
>many|NA|TRBV5-1|TRBJ2-1
CASSRDTATGEQFF
TGCGCCAGCAGCCGGGACACAGCTACCGGTGAGCAGTTCTTC
>NA|NA|TRBV5-1|TRBJ2-3
CASSFQGRTDTQYF
TGCGCCAGCAGCTTCCAGGGGAGAACAGATACGCAGTATTTT
>many|NA|TRBV30|TRBJ2-2
CAWSVLDTGELFF
TGTGCCTGGAGTGTGCTGGATACCGGGGAGCTGTTTTTT
>many|NA|TRBV30|TRBJ2-5
CAWSGRPAGTQETQYF
TGTGCCTGGAGTGGACGGCCGGCAGGGACCCAAGAGACCCAGTACTTC
>NA|NA|TRBV18|TRBJ2-7
CASSPLLGTPNYEQYF
TGTGCCAGCTCACCACTATTGGGGACTCCAAACTACGAGCAGTACTTC
>few|TRBD1|TRBV5-4|TRBJ2-5
CASSARQGSQETQYF
TGTGCCAGCAGCGCACGACAGGGTTCCCAAGAGACCCAGTACTTC
>many|TRBD2|TRBV3-1|TRBJ2-7
CASSLTMREAYEQYF
TGTGCCAGCAGCCTCACTATGCGGGAGGCCTACGAGCAGTACTTC
>few|NA|TRBV30|TRBJ2-3
CAWSVVAGDTQYF
TGTGCCTGGAGTGTGGTCGCGGGAGATACGCAGTATTTT
>many|NA|TRBV2|TRBJ2-1
CASSDDRNSYNEQFF
TGTGCCAGCAGTGACGACAGAAACTCCTACAATGAGCAGTTCTTC
>few|NA|TRBV24-1|TRBJ2-1
CATSDFSGANEQFF
TGTGCCACCAGTGATTTCTCAGGGGCCAATGAGCAGTTCTTC
>NA|TRBD2|TRBV27|TRBJ2-2
CASSWGGDTGELFF
TGTGCCAGCAGTTGGGGAGGGGACACCGGGGAGCTGTTTTTT
>many|NA|TRBV9|TRBJ2-2
CASSVNGELFF
TGTGCCAGCAGCGTGAACGGGGAGCTGTTTTTT
>many|NA|TRBV6-2/TRBV6-3|TRBJ2-4
CASSRIWDTMRNIQYF
TGTGCCAGCAGCCGGATCTGGGATACTATGCGAAACATTCAGTACTTC
>many|TRBD2|TRBV27|TRBJ2-1
CASRLGGWQFF
TGTGCCAGCAGGTTGGGAGGGTGGCAGTTCTTC
>many|NA|TRBV6-1|TRBJ2-1
CASSVLSASYNEQFF
TGTGCCAGCAGTGTCCTTAGTGCCTCCTACAATGAGCAGTTCTTC
>many|TRBD2|TRBV20-1|TRBJ2-5
CSALREGRETQYF
TGCAGTGCTTTGCGGGAGGGCCGGGAGACCCAGTACTTC
>many|NA|TRBV20-1|TRBJ2-7
CSARDPLTSLYEQYF
TGCAGTGCTAGAGACCCCTTGACTAGTCTCTACGAGCAGTACTTC
>NA|NA|TRBV20-1|TRBJ2-2
CSARERPGELFF
TGCAGTGCTAGAGAAAGGCCCGGGGAGCTGTTTTTT
>few|TRBD2|TRBV7-2|TRBJ2-7
CASTTGAGFSYEQYF
TGTGCCAGCACCACAGGAGCGGGGTTCTCCTACGAGCAGTACTTC
>many|TRBD1|TRBV12-3/TRBV12-4|TRBJ1-5
CASSLGQWNQPQHF
TGTGCCAGCAGCCTGGGACAGTGGAATCAGCCCCAGCATTTT
>few|NA|TRBV7-9|TRBJ2-7
CASSRGITYEQYF
TGTGCCAGCAGCCGCGGGATAACCTACGAGCAGTACTTC
>many|NA|TRBV6-2/TRBV6-3|TRBJ2-1
CASSYLGGSYNEQFF
TGTGCCAGCAGTTACTTAGGGGGCTCCTACAATGAGCAGTTCTTC
>many|NA|TRBV20-1|TRBJ1-2
CSGGGLYGYTF
TGCAGTGGAGGCGGCCTCTATGGCTACACCTTC